This record covers a single T cell receptor (beta chain). These data are taken from a study of neurological immune-mediated disorders. TCRdb reprocessed the 5' RACE reads via MiXCR and lists one record per CDR3 protein. This sample has 90,000 to 100,000 distinct CDR3 sequences, with 3.5% to 4% found just once. Germline V gene data show CDR1 as SGHTA and CDR2 as FQGNSA. V lost 6 bases and J lost 7; bases outside the gene matches: 9. The CDR3 contains 15 residues. Input material: PBMCs. This clonotype was obtained from a woman aged 18-29 years with multiple sclerosis. The chain combines TRBV7-2 with TRBJ2-5, with 12 bases fitting TRBD2. CDR3 DNA sequence: TGTGCCAGCAGTTACCCTAGCGGGGGGGTTTGGACCCAGTACTTC. It yields the protein CASSYPSGGVWTQYF.